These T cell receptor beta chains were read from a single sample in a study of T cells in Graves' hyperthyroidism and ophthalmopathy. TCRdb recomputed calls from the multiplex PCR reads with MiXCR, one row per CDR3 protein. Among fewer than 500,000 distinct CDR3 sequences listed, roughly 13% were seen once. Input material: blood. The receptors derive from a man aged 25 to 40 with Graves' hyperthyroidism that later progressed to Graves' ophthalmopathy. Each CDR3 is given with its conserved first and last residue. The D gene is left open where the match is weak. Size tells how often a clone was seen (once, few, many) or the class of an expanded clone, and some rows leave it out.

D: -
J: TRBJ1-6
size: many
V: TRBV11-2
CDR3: CASSLESSGWPLHF
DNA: TGTGCCAGCAGCTTAGAATCCTCAGGGTGGCCCCTCCACTTT

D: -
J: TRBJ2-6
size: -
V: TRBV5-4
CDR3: CASSSYGGGANVLTF
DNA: TGTGCCAGCAGCTCCTACGGAGGGGGGGCCAACGTCCTGACTTTC

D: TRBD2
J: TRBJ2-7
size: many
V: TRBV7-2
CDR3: CASSFIAGPSYEQYF
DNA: TGTGCCAGCAGCTTCATAGCGGGGCCCTCCTACGAGCAGTACTTC

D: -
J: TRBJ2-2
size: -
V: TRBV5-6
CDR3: CASSVTSIGELFF
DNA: TGTGCCAGCAGCGTAACTAGCATCGGGGAGCTGTTTTTT

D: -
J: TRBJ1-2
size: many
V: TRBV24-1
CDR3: CATSDATGPGYTF
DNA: TGTGCCACCAGTGATGCAACAGGGCCCGGCTACACCTTC

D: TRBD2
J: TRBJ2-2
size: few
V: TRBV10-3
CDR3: CATGTSGETGELFF
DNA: TGTGCCACAGGGACTAGCGGGGAAACCGGGGAGCTGTTTTTT

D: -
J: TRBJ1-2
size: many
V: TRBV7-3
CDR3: CASSPPENYGYTF
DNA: TGTGCCAGCAGCCCACCAGAGAACTATGGCTACACCTTC

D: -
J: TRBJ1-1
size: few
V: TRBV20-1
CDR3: CSARDPRGLKKAFF
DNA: TGCAGTGCTAGAGATCCCCGGGGTTTGAAAAAAGCTTTCTTT

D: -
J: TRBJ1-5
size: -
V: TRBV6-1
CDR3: CASSETRTLSNQPQHF
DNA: TGTGCCAGCAGTGAGACCCGGACACTGAGCAATCAGCCCCAGCATTTT

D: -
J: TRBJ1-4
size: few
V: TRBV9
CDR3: CASSPRGGPTNEKLFF
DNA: TGTGCCAGCAGCCCTCGGGGAGGTCCGACTAATGAAAAACTGTTTTTT

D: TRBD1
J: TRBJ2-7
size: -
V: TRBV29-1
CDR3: CSVKAGTGSSYEQYF
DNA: TGCAGCGTAAAGGCCGGGACAGGCAGCTCCTACGAGCAGTACTTC

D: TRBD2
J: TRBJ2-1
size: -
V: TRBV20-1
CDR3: CSARGTSGGSVYNEQFF
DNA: TGCAGTGCTAGAGGAACTAGCGGGGGTTCTGTTTATAATGAGCAGTTCTTC

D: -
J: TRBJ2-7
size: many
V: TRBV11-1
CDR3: CASSLGSSYYEQYF
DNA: TGTGCCAGCAGCTTAGGTTCCTCCTACTACGAGCAGTACTTC

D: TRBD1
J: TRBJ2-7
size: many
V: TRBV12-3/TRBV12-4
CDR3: CASSPGTGVVSYEQYF
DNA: TGTGCCAGCAGCCCCGGGACAGGGGTGGTTTCCTACGAGCAGTACTTC

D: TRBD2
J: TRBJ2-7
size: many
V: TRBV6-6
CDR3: CASSYGLAGGQSYEQYF
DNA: TGTGCCAGCAGTTACGGACTAGCGGGGGGCCAGTCCTACGAGCAGTACTTC

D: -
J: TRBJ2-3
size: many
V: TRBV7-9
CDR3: CASSLESGLRDTQYF
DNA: TGTGCCAGCAGCTTAGAGTCTGGGTTGAGAGATACGCAGTATTTT

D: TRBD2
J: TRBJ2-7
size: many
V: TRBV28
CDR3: CASSILAGSDEQYF
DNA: TGTGCCAGCAGTATACTAGCGGGGAGCGACGAGCAGTACTTC

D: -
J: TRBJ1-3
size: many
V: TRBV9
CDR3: CASSVDMGSGNTIYF
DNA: TGTGCCAGCAGCGTAGACATGGGCTCTGGAAACACCATATATTTT

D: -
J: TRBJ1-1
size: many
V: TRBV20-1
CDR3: CSAREQLEAFF
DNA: TGCAGTGCTAGAGAACAGTTAGAAGCTTTCTTT

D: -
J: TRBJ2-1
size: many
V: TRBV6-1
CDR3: CASTSDSRAQFF
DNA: TGTGCCAGCACTTCGGACAGTAGGGCGCAGTTCTTC

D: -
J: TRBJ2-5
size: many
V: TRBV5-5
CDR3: CASSLPPQETQYF
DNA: TGTGCCAGCAGCTTACCCCCCCAAGAGACCCAGTACTTC

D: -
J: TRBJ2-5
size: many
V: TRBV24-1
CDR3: CATSVGGARLGETQYF
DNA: TGTGCCACCAGTGTTGGGGGGGCGCGGCTCGGTGAGACCCAGTACTTC

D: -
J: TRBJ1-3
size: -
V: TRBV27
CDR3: CASSTLRGNTIYF
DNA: TGTGCCAGCAGTACCCTTAGGGGAAACACCATATATTTT

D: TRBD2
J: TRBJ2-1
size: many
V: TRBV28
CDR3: CATRTSGDYNEQFF
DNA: TGTGCCACACGGACTAGCGGAGATTACAATGAGCAGTTCTTC

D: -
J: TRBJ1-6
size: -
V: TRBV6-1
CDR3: CASTSLKGSYNSPLHF
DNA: TGTGCCAGCACCTCCCTTAAGGGGTCCTATAATTCACCCCTCCACTTT

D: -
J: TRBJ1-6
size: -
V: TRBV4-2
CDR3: CASSQDIIRASPLHF
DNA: TGTGCCAGCAGCCAAGATATTATACGGGCTTCACCCCTCCACTTT

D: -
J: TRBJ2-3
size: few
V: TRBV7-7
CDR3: CASSQDSHRTDTQYF
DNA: TGTGCCAGCAGTCAAGACAGCCACCGCACAGATACGCAGTATTTT

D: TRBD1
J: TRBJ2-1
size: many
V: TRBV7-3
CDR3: CASSSFEGATNNEQFF
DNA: TGTGCCAGCAGCTCTTTTGAGGGGGCCACAAACAATGAGCAGTTCTTC

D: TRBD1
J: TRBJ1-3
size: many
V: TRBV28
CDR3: CASSRDRAGNTIYF
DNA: TGTGCCAGCAGCCGGGACAGGGCTGGAAACACCATATATTTT

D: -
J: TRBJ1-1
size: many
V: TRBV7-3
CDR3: CASSSTPRDTEAFF
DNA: TGTGCCAGCAGCTCCACTCCCAGGGACACTGAAGCTTTCTTT

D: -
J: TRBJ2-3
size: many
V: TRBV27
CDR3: CASSLKGSPTDTQYF
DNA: TGTGCCAGCAGTTTGAAGGGGTCGCCCACAGATACGCAGTATTTT

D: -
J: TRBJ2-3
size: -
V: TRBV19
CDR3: CASSIQGGDTQYF
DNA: TGTGCCAGTAGTATACAGGGTGGGGATACGCAGTATTTT

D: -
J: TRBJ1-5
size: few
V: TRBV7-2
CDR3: CASSLFRGNQPQHF
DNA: TGTGCCAGCAGCTTATTCCGGGGGAATCAGCCCCAGCATTTT

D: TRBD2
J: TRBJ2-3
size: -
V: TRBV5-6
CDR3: CASSLVASGGADTQYF
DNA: TGTGCCAGCAGCTTGGTGGCTAGCGGGGGGGCAGATACGCAGTATTTT

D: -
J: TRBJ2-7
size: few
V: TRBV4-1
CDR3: CASSQGDSGAYEQYF
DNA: TGCGCCAGCAGCCAAGGAGATAGCGGAGCCTACGAGCAGTACTTC

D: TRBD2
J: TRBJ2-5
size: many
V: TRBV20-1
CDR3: CSARRLAGEQETQYF
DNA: TGCAGTGCTCGCCGACTAGCGGGGGAACAAGAGACCCAGTACTTC

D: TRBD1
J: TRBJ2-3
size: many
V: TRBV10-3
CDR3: CAISAQGGTGTDTQYF
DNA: TGTGCCATCAGTGCACAAGGTGGGACAGGCACAGATACGCAGTATTTT

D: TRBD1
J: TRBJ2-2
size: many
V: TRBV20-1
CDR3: CSARQGAQTGELFF
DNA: TGCAGTGCTAGACAGGGGGCGCAGACCGGGGAGCTGTTTTTT

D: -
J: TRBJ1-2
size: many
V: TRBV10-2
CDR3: CASSEAGTNYGYTF
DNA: TGCGCCAGCAGTGAGGCAGGGACAAACTATGGCTACACCTTC

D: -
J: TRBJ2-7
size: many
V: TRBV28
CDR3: CASSFFRGLHYEQYF
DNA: TGTGCCAGCAGTTTTTTCCGGGGCCTTCATTACGAGCAGTACTTC

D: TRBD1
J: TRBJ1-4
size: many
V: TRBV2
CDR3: CASSITLGTELFF
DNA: TGTGCCAGCAGTATCACGTTGGGGACAGAACTGTTTTTT

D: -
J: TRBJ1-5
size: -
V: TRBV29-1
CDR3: CSVSEGRVNSNQPQHF
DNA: TGCAGCGTTTCAGAGGGCAGGGTGAATAGCAATCAGCCCCAGCATTTT

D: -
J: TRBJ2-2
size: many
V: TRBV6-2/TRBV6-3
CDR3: CASSYAGSLNTGELFF
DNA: TGTGCCAGCAGTTACGCGGGGTCGTTGAACACCGGGGAGCTGTTTTTT

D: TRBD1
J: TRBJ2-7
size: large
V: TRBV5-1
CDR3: CASSLGQGSYEQYF
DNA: TGCGCCAGCAGCTTGGGACAGGGGTCCTACGAGCAGTACTTC

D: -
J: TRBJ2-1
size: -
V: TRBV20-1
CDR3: CSASPPSYNEQFF
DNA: TGCAGTGCTAGTCCGCCCTCCTACAATGAGCAGTTCTTC

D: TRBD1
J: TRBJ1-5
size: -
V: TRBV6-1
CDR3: CASSYRLGQGLSSQPQHF
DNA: TGTGCCAGCAGTTATCGCTTGGGACAGGGTTTATCGAGTCAGCCCCAGCATTTT

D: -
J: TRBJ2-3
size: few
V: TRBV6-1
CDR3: CASSVTLGGTDTQYF
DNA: TGTGCCAGCAGTGTGACCCTAGGGGGCACAGATACGCAGTATTTT

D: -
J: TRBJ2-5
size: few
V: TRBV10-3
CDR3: CAISESNGETQYF
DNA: TGTGCCATCAGTGAGTCGAACGGAGAGACCCAGTACTTC

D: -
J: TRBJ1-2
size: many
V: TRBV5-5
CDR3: CASSLEGSYGYTF
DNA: TGTGCCAGCAGCTTGGAAGGGTCCTATGGCTACACCTTC

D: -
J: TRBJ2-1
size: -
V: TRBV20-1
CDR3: CSASPLGQLRNEQFF
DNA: TGCAGTGCTAGCCCCCTCGGACAGTTGAGGAATGAGCAGTTCTTC

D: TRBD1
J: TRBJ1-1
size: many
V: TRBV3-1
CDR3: CASSRSGGARTEAFF
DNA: TGTGCCAGCAGCAGGTCAGGGGGCGCTCGGACTGAAGCTTTCTTT

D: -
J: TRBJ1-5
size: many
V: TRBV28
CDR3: CASSPFGDNQPQHF
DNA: TGTGCCAGCAGTCCGTTCGGGGACAATCAGCCCCAGCATTTT

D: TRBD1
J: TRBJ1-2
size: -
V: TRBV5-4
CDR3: CASSLVGGQAYGYTF
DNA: TGTGCCAGCAGCTTGGTCGGAGGACAGGCCTATGGCTACACCTTC

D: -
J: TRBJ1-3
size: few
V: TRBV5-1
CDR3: CASRGSGNTIYF
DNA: TGCGCCAGCAGGGGCTCTGGAAACACCATATATTTT